Listed below are T cell receptor beta chains from one sample, sequenced in a study of a mutant IDH1 vaccine in newly diagnosed glioma. Repertoires were generated with immunoSEQ multiplex PCR, while TCRdb's copy carries only in-frame clones and drops some. Of approximately 70,000 clones listed, roughly 78% are singletons. The sample in question was PBMCs, obtained from a glioma patient treated with radiotherapy, temozolomide or both. Source of these receptors: a man in his forties or fifties with glioma. Both conserved end residues are part of each CDR3. D genes are given only for firm matches. The size field is filled for only some rows; it gives once, few, many or a size class.

NA | NA | TRBJ1-2 | TRBV27 | CASSPGGGRYGYTF | TGTGCCAGCAGTCCGGGGGGGGGCCGATATGGCTACACCTTC
once | NA | TRBJ2-3 | TRBV5-4 | CASSFRGAVDTQYF | TGTGCCAGCAGCTTCCGGGGGGCAGTAGATACGCAGTATTTT
NA | NA | TRBJ1-4 | TRBV15 | CATSRGQRRGWSTNEKLFF | TGTGCCACCAGCAGAGGGCAGCGCAGGGGATGGTCGACTAATGAAAAACTGTTTTTT
NA | NA | TRBJ2-7 | TRBV10-3 | CAISERPEGRSDF | TGTGCCATCAGTGAGAGGCCAGAGGGAAGGTCGGACTTC
NA | NA | TRBJ2-3 | TRBV9 | CASSVVIEGGTDTQYF | TGTGCCAGCAGCGTAGTGATAGAGGGTGGCACAGATACGCAGTATTTT
NA | NA | TRBJ2-5 | TRBV9 | CASSVAPSGGWETQYF | TGTGCCAGCAGCGTCGCCCCGTCAGGGGGGTGGGAGACCCAGTACTTC
NA | NA | TRBJ2-2 | TRBV7-9 | CASSSLRTGELFF | TGTGCCAGCAGCTCGCTTCGCACCGGGGAGCTGTTTTTT
NA | NA | TRBJ1-3 | TRBV2 | CASSEDIAGNTIYF | TGTGCCAGCAGTGAAGATATTGCTGGAAACACCATATATTTT
few | TRBD1 | TRBJ1-1 | TRBV7-8 | CASSLTGGTEAFF | TGTGCCAGCAGCCTGACAGGGGGCACTGAAGCTTTCTTT
few | NA | TRBJ1-5 | TRBV7-8 | CASSSADRTDQPQHF | TGTGCCAGCAGTTCCGCTGACAGGACCGATCAGCCCCAGCATTTT
NA | TRBD1 | TRBJ1-2 | TRBV19 | CASSKRTGSNYGYTF | TGTGCCAGTAGTAAGAGGACAGGGTCCAACTATGGCTACACCTTC
NA | TRBD1 | TRBJ2-5 | TRBV5-8 | CASSSGQGGGGETQYF | TGTGCCAGCAGCTCCGGACAGGGAGGCGGCGGAGAGACCCAGTACTTC
once | TRBD1 | TRBJ2-1 | TRBV6-5 | CASSYTGTGAYNEQFF | TGTGCCAGCAGTTATACCGGAACAGGGGCCTACAATGAGCAGTTCTTC
NA | NA | TRBJ2-5 | TRBV14 | CASSQDWASLYF | TGTGCCAGCAGCCAAGATTGGGCCTCTTTGTACTTC
NA | TRBD1 | TRBJ1-1 | TRBV5-1 | CVQGDRRYVVEGAFF | TGCGTCCAGGGGGACAGGAGGTACGTAGTGGAGGGAGCTTTCTTT
once | TRBD1 | TRBJ1-6 | TRBV4-1 | CASSQAGTGGNSPLHF | TGCGCCAGCAGCCAGGCCGGGACAGGGGGAAATTCACCCCTCCACTTT
few | NA | TRBJ2-7 | TRBV20-1 | CSASGSREQYF | TGCAGTGCGTCGGGGAGCCGCGAGCAGTACTTC
NA | NA | TRBJ2-5 | TRBV9 | CASSVDVGRETQYF | TGTGCCAGCAGCGTAGATGTAGGACGGGAGACCCAGTACTTC
NA | NA | TRBJ2-2 | TRBV5-1 | CASSFSRDTGELFF | TGCGCCAGCAGCTTTAGCAGGGACACCGGGGAGCTGTTTTTT
NA | NA | TRBJ1-1 | TRBV10-3 | CAISSPDSSEAFF | TGTGCCATCAGTTCCCCAGACAGTAGTGAAGCTTTCTTT
NA | TRBD2 | TRBJ2-7 | TRBV9 | CASSAGGGADEQYF | TGTGCCAGCAGCGCGGGCGGGGGGGCTGACGAGCAGTACTTC
NA | NA | TRBJ1-5 | TRBV29-1 | CSVRGPGDQPQHF | TGCAGCGTGAGGGGACCTGGGGATCAGCCCCAGCATTTT
NA | NA | TRBJ2-7 | TRBV7-2 | CASSLDHGSPYEQYF | TGTGCCAGCAGCTTAGATCACGGCAGTCCCTACGAGCAGTACTTC
NA | NA | TRBJ2-2 | TRBV9 | CASSVAQGSTGELFF | TGTGCCAGCAGCGTAGCTCAGGGTAGCACCGGGGAGCTGTTTTTT
NA | TRBD1 | TRBJ2-2 | TRBV5-6 | CASSSTGAKGGELFF | TGTGCCAGCAGCTCTACAGGGGCGAAGGGCGGGGAGCTGTTTTTT
NA | NA | TRBJ2-7 | TRBV27 | CASSFIGSSEYF | TGTGCCAGCAGTTTCATAGGAAGCTCGGAGTACTTC
NA | TRBD1 | TRBJ2-5 | TRBV30 | CAWTYPGTGEETQYF | TGTGCCTGGACCTATCCCGGGACAGGGGAAGAGACCCAGTACTTC
NA | NA | TRBJ2-7 | TRBV30 | CAWGGSRLAWYEQYF | TGTGCCTGGGGAGGGTCAAGGCTTGCTTGGTACGAGCAGTACTTC
NA | NA | TRBJ2-7 | TRBV4-3 | CASSQNRDTYSYEQYF | TGCGCCAGCAGCCAAAACCGGGACACCTACTCCTACGAGCAGTACTTC
NA | TRBD1 | TRBJ2-6 | TRBV2 | CASSEPKPGQGAPGANVLTF | TGTGCCAGCAGTGAACCAAAACCGGGACAGGGGGCGCCGGGGGCCAACGTCCTGACTTTC
few | NA | TRBJ1-1 | TRBV2 | CASYGGGVTEAFF | TGTGCCAGCTACGGGGGGGGCGTCACTGAAGCTTTCTTT
NA | NA | TRBJ1-4 | TRBV1 | CTELCRQCRLKGEKLFF | TGCACCGAGCTTTGCCGACAGTGCCGCCTAAAAGGGGAAAAACTGTTTTTT
few | NA | TRBJ1-2 | TRBV27 | CASSLAEGLTNYGYTF | TGTGCCAGCAGCCTAGCTGAAGGACTAACGAACTATGGCTACACCTTC
NA | TRBD1 | TRBJ1-2 | TRBV7-2 | CASSLEYRGDYTF | TGTGCCAGCAGCTTAGAATACAGGGGGGACTACACCTTC
once | TRBD1 | TRBJ1-1 | TRBV2 | CASRADRGGGAFF | TGTGCCAGCAGGGCCGACAGGGGCGGGGGAGCTTTCTTT
NA | NA | TRBJ2-7 | TRBV5-1 | CASSLGGPPYEQYF | TGCGCCAGCAGCTTGGGGGGACCCCCCTACGAGCAGTACTTC
NA | NA | TRBJ1-5 | TRBV10-2 | CASSVAGGNQPQHF | TGCGCCAGCAGTGTCGCGGGGGGCAATCAGCCCCAGCATTTT
NA | NA | TRBJ2-1 | TRBV6-6 | CASTQGLSSYNEQFF | TGTGCCAGCACCCAAGGTCTGAGCTCCTACAATGAGCAGTTCTTC
NA | TRBD1 | TRBJ2-7 | TRBV7-2 | CASRRDRAYEQYF | TGTGCCAGCAGGAGGGACAGGGCCTACGAGCAGTACTTC
NA | TRBD1 | TRBJ1-1 | TRBV6-6 | CASRDRAGTEAFF | TGTGCCAGCAGGGACAGGGCCGGCACTGAAGCTTTCTTT
NA | NA | TRBJ1-1 | TRBV25-1 | CASSMGTVEAFF | TGTGCCAGCAGCATGGGGACGGTCGAAGCTTTCTTT
NA | NA | TRBJ2-1 | TRBV30 | CAWGTPDPFF | TGTGCCTGGGGTACCCCAGACCCGTTCTTC
few | NA | TRBJ1-2 | TRBV5-4 | CASSPDGYGYTF | TGTGCCAGCAGCCCGGACGGCTATGGCTACACCTTC
NA | NA | TRBJ1-2 | TRBV4-2 | CASSQDVGEVYGYTF | TGTGCCAGCAGCCAAGATGTGGGGGAGGTCTATGGCTACACCTTC
once | TRBD1 | TRBJ1-6 | TRBV9 | CASSPTGNRYSPLHF | TGTGCCAGCAGCCCGACAGGGAATCGCTATTCACCCCTCCACTTT
NA | NA | TRBJ1-3 | TRBV5-4 | CASSLWQVRSGNTIYF | TGTGCCAGCAGCTTATGGCAGGTCCGCTCTGGAAACACCATATATTTT
NA | TRBD1 | TRBJ1-1 | TRBV5-1 | CASSLAPGQGHTEAFF | TGCGCCAGCAGCTTGGCTCCGGGACAGGGACACACTGAAGCTTTCTTT
NA | NA | TRBJ2-1 | TRBV25-1 | CASSDVVGNYNEQFF | TGTGCCAGCAGTGATGTGGTGGGTAACTACAATGAGCAGTTCTTC